The 25 T cell receptor beta chains listed next were all sequenced from one sample in a study of cytomegalovirus exposure and HLA in healthy donors. The method was immunoSEQ multiplex PCR; TCRdb's version includes in-frame clones alone and lacks a portion of them. The table shows roughly 80,000 clones, with roughly 94% occurring only once. The sequenced sample consisted of PBMCs. These receptors were taken from a woman between 18 and 30 years old in good health and CMV-seropositive.

This clone has just one count. This rearrangement joins TRBV2 to TRBJ1-2; TRBD1 agrees at 10 bases. Germline loops: CDR1 SNHLY, CDR2 FYNNEI. This CDR3 comprises 14 residues. The V segment lost 4 bases and the J segment 3 bases; nucleotides outside the gene matches: 2. The CDR3 DNA reads TGTGCCAGCAGTGTCGGGACAGGGGACTATGGCTACACCTTC. This gives the protein CASSVGTGDYGYTF.

J is TRBJ2-1 and V is TRBV9; TRBD2 aligns across 8 bases. J lost 1 base, V lost 0 bases, and 6 bases had no gene match. The CDR3 consists of 17 residues. Germline V gives CDR1 SGDLS, CDR2 YYNGEE. CDR3 nucleotide sequence: TGTGCCAGCAGCGTAGAGGGCGGGGGGACGTCCTACAATGAGCAGTTCTTC. Residues: CASSVEGGGTSYNEQFF.

The chain recombines TRBV6-1 with TRBJ1-5, with a tentative D call TRBD1 (6 bases). CDR1 and CDR2 from the germline V gene are MNHNS and SASEGT. The CDR3 has 14 amino acids. V was shortened by 6 bases and J by 7 bases, with 16 bases between the two germline ends. CDR3 nucleotide sequence: TGTGCCAGCAGAAGTTTACAGGGACGCCAGCCCCAGCATTTT. Its translation: CASRSLQGRQPQHF.

The chain uses TRBV5-1 and TRBJ2-1; TRBD2 might be the D (7 bases). CDR1 is SGHRS and CDR2 is YFSETQ in the germline V gene. The CDR3 consists of 16 residues. V lost 3 bases and J 6 bases, leaving 19 bases between the germline ends. CDR3 amino acids: CASSYLTGGQGNEQFF. DNA for the CDR3: TGCGCCAGCAGCTACCTAACGGGGGGCCAGGGCAATGAGCAGTTCTTC.

V gene TRBV27 combines with J gene TRBJ1-4; D uncertain. V lost 8 bases and J lost 5, with 15 bases in between. Germline V gene lookup returns CDR1 MNHEY and CDR2 SMNVEV (reference sequence). The CDR3 is 14 residues long. For the CDR3, the DNA is TGTGCCAGCGGTATTTACGGAGAAAATGAAAAACTGTTTTTT. This encodes CASGIYGENEKLFF.

The J gene is TRBJ2-7, the V gene TRBV11-1, with 9 bases matching TRBD1. The CDR3 is 15 amino acids. The V gene end was trimmed by 1 base and the J gene end by 2 bases; junction bases not matched to a gene: 3. Per the germline V gene, CDR1 is SGHAT and CDR2 is FQDESV (reference sequence). This CDR3 reads CASSLGQGGAYEQYF. CDR3 DNA: TGTGCCAGCAGCTTAGGACAGGGGGGTGCCTACGAGCAGTACTTC.

The chain links TRBV5-6 to TRBJ1-2, with 8 bases aligning to TRBD1. The CDR3 consists of 14 residues. CDR1 is SGHDT, CDR2 YYEEEE, per germline. V lost 4 bases, J lost 3 bases, and 5 bases stayed unmatched. The CDR3 DNA sequence: TGTGCCAGCAGCCTGACAGGGGAAGACTATGGCTACACCTTC. This codes for CASSLTGEDYGYTF.

The gene calls are TRBV18 and TRBJ2-5, with 7 bases lining up with TRBD2. The CDR3 has 15 amino acids. Germline V lookup: CDR1 KGHSH, CDR2 LQKENI. With 4 bases clipped from V and 5 bases from J, the junction kept 10 bases outside the gene matches. CDR3 region: CASSLSRGESETQYF. In DNA, the CDR3 is TGTGCCAGCTCACTAAGCCGGGGGGAGAGCGAGACCCAGTACTTC.

This clone was counted once. The V call is TRBV6-4, the J call TRBJ1-1, with D possibly TRBD1 on 5 matching bases. Germline assignment: CDR1 MRHNA and CDR2 SNTAGT. Trimming pared 2 bases from V and 3 bases from J, leaving 7 bases between. There are 13 residues in the CDR3. The CDR3 nucleotides read TGTGCCAGCAGTGACACAGGACACACTGAAGCTTTCTTT. Protein product: CASSDTGHTEAFF.

The chain is built from TRBV11-3 and TRBJ1-1; no definite D call. CDR3 size: 13 residues. V was shortened by 4 bases and J by 5 bases, with 11 bases between the two germline ends. The germline gives CDR1 SGHNT, CDR2 YENEEA. The CDR3 bases are TGTGCCAGCAGCTCCTCCGCCGGGACTGAAGCTTTCTTT. It translates to CASSSSAGTEAFF.

The chain is built from TRBV18 and TRBJ2-7; 7 nucleotides match TRBD1. CDR1 is KGHSH, CDR2 LQKENI, per germline. The CDR3 contains 14 residues. The V and J ends lost 3 bases and 4 bases, in that order; junction bases with no gene match: 6. DNA of the CDR3: TGTGCCAGCTCACCTTCCGGGACAGTTTACGAGCAGTACTTC. Its translation is CASSPSGTVYEQYF.

The chain joins TRBV14 to TRBJ2-7, with a tentative D call TRBD1 (6 bases). CDR3 length: 12 residues. Germline values: CDR1 SGHDN, CDR2 FVKESK. V lost 6 bases and J lost 6, with 12 bases in between. Written as DNA, the CDR3 is TGTGCCAGCAGTCCCTCAGGGGTCGAGCAGTACTTC. This translates into CASSPSGVEQYF.

The chain carries TRBV6-1 and TRBJ1-2; D is perhaps TRBD1 (5 bases). This CDR3 is built from 13 residues. In germline, CDR1 is MNHNS, CDR2 SASEGT. The V and J ends lost 11 bases and 1 base respectively, with 14 bases between them. CDR3: CAGGRAVNYGYTF. DNA for the CDR3: TGTGCCGGGGGGAGGGCAGTTAACTATGGCTACACCTTC.

This clone was picked up a small number of times. CDR3 bases: TGTGCCAGCAGCCCCGGACAGGTGGGCTCCTACGAGCAGTACTTC. Translating gives CASSPGQVGSYEQYF. The chain has TRBV6-6 and TRBJ2-7; 7 bases agree with TRBD1. The J segment lost 0 bases and the V segment lost 6 bases, leaving 8 bases of the junction unmatched. Germline V gives CDR1 MNHNY, CDR2 SVGAGI (reference sequence). This CDR3 has 15 residues.

The genes are TRBV18 and TRBJ2-1; 8 nucleotides match TRBD1. CDR1 and CDR2 from the germline V gene are KGHSH and LQKENI. This CDR3 is 18 amino acids long. Trimming removed 3 bases from V and 0 bases from J; junction bases left unmatched: 10. Here the CDR3 reads CASSPVPGQVYSYNEQFF. The DNA of the CDR3 is TGTGCCAGCTCACCTGTCCCGGGACAGGTATACTCCTACAATGAGCAGTTCTTC.

The rearrangement links TRBV30 to TRBJ1-5, with D unresolved. Trimming shortened V by 4 bases and J by 1 base, and 8 bases separated the two germline ends. The germline V gene encodes CDR1 GTSNPN and CDR2 SVGIG (reference sequence). The CDR3 covers 13 residues. The CDR3 sequence is CAWTGSSNQPQHF. DNA of the CDR3: TGTGCCTGGACGGGGAGCAGCAATCAGCCCCAGCATTTT.

This chain uses TRBV5-1 with TRBJ1-1; D might be TRBD1 (6 bases). Trimming took off 0 bases at V and 4 bases at J, with 16 bases between the two ends. This CDR3 has 16 residues. Germline CDR1 and CDR2: SGHRS and YFSETQ. The CDR3 protein is CASSLDGNLRGTEAFF. The CDR3 region has the DNA TGCGCCAGCAGCTTGGACGGCAACCTCAGGGGCACTGAAGCTTTCTTT.

The chain is built from TRBV7-3 and TRBJ2-2; D is unresolved. The CDR3 is 13 amino acids. The V end lost 5 bases, the J end lost 0 bases, and 4 bases lay between the germline ends. Germline V CDR1 and CDR2: SGHTA, FQGTGA. The CDR3 spells CASSPTNTGELFF. The CDR3 DNA is TGTGCCAGCAGCCCAACGAACACCGGGGAGCTGTTTTTT.

The V call is TRBV27, the J call TRBJ1-4; 8 bases map to TRBD1. The CDR3 spans 14 residues. Germline V gene data show CDR1 as MNHEY and CDR2 as SMNVEV (reference sequence). V gave up 5 bases and J gave up 3 bases; unmatched junction bases: 2. The CDR3 region is CASSRQGPNEKLFF. CDR3 coding DNA: TGTGCCAGCAGTAGACAGGGGCCTAATGAAAAACTGTTTTTT.

This chain links TRBV4-3 with TRBJ2-3, with 7 bases lining up with TRBD2. The CDR3 runs 17 residues. CDR1 is LGHNA, CDR2 YSLEER, per germline. Unmatched junction bases numbered 11, after V lost 3 bases and J lost 2 bases. CDR3 DNA sequence: TGCGCCAGCAGCCATCTCGTAGCGGGCTCTCCCACAGATACGCAGTATTTT. This translates into CASSHLVAGSPTDTQYF.

This sequence joins TRBV6-6 and TRBJ2-1; D might be TRBD1 (5 bases). Germline lookup yields CDR1 MNHNY and CDR2 SVGAGI (reference sequence). This CDR3 has 16 residues. The V end was cut by 2 bases, the J end by 1 base, with 12 bases between. CDR3 sequence: CASSYRGGLSYNEQFF. In nucleotides, the CDR3 is TGTGCCAGCAGTTACAGGGGTGGGTTATCCTACAATGAGCAGTTCTTC.

The V call is TRBV28, the J call TRBJ2-7; TRBD1 aligns across 9 bases. The V gene's germline CDR1 is MDHEN and CDR2 SYDVKM. The CDR3 contains 15 residues. V lost 3 bases and J lost 3; bases outside the gene matches: 6. The DNA for the CDR3 is TGTGCCAGCAGTTTGTCCGGGACAGGGTACTACGAGCAGTACTTC. It codes for CASSLSGTGYYEQYF.

V gene TRBV5-1 combines with J gene TRBJ2-5; 9 bases are shared with TRBD2. This CDR3 region has 13 residues. Germline V gene lookup returns CDR1 SGHRS and CDR2 YFSETQ. Germline trimming cut 3 bases from V and 5 bases from J; bases unmatched to any gene: 2. The CDR3 protein is CASSWGLAETQYF. As DNA, the CDR3 is TGCGCCAGCAGCTGGGGACTAGCTGAGACCCAGTACTTC. Full variable domain (outside the CDR3, taken from reference TRBV5-1 and TRBJ2-5): KAGVTQTPRYLIKTRGQQVTLSCSPISGHRSVSWYQQTPGQGLQFLFEYFSETQRNKGNFPGRFSGRQFSNSRSEMNVSTLELGDSALYLCASSWGLAETQYFGPGTRLLVL.

This chain joins TRBV19 and TRBJ2-1, with D tentatively TRBD2 (6 bases). Germline values: CDR1 LNHDA, CDR2 SQIVND (reference sequence). Trimming removed 0 bases from V and 9 bases from J, with 12 bases in between. The CDR3 extends over 14 amino acids. In DNA form, the CDR3 reads TGTGCCAGTAGTATAGATCCCCGGGGAGGTGAGCAGTTCTTC. It codes for CASSIDPRGGEQFF.

This clone was picked up one time. The chain carries TRBV7-7 and TRBJ2-1; D perhaps matches TRBD2 (6 bases). The germline V gene encodes CDR1 SSHAT and CDR2 FNYEAQ (reference sequence). Deletions cut 10 bases from V and 0 bases from J, with 19 bases between. This CDR3 contains 16 residues. The CDR3 loop is CAIKSLRGDSYNEQFF. The DNA for the CDR3 is TGTGCCATCAAATCTTTACGCGGGGACTCCTACAATGAGCAGTTCTTC.